This passage covers 10 T cell receptor beta chains from one sample sequenced in a study of early T cells in non-severe SARS-CoV-2 infection. Each CDR3 protein gets one entry after TCRdb re-called the 5' RACE reads with MiXCR. The repertoire holds about 60,000 distinct CDR3 sequences, with roughly 5.3% as singletons. The source material was whole blood. Receptors originate from an adult who was a healthcare worker with PCR-confirmed SARS-CoV-2 infection or an uninfected control (not recorded which).

This clonotype was seen a handful of times. The gene calls are TRBV7-8 and TRBJ2-7, with TRBD2 matching over 8 bases. Germline CDR1 and CDR2: SGHVS and FQNEAQ. The CDR3 runs to 15 residues. Germline trimming cut 5 bases from V and 6 bases from J; bases unmatched to any gene: 12. The CDR3 DNA reads as TGTGCCAGCAGCCTGGTCCGAGCGGGAGTAGCCGAGCAGTACTTC. Translating gives CASSLVRAGVAEQYF.

The rearrangement uses TRBV7-2 and TRBJ2-7, with no clear D. CDR3 size: 11 residues. Germline V gene lookup returns CDR1 SGHTA and CDR2 FQGNSA. V shed 5 bases and J shed 7 bases, with 9 bases lying between them. Here the CDR3 reads CASSLFTEQYF. In DNA, the CDR3 is TGTGCCAGCAGCCTCTTTACAGAGCAGTACTTC. Full variable domain (missing parts from reference TRBV7-2 and TRBJ2-7): GAGVSQSPSNKVTEKGKDVELRCDPISGHTALYWYRQSLGQGLEFLIYFQGNSAPDKSGLPSDRFSAERTGGSVSTLTIQRTQQEDSAVYLCASSLFTEQYFGPGTRLTVT.

A few counts support this clonotype. The V and J genes are TRBV27 and TRBJ2-7; D is uncertain. Germline CDR1 reads MNHEY; CDR2 reads SMNVEV (reference sequence). Trimming pared 2 bases from V and 0 bases from J, leaving 2 bases between. The CDR3 is made up of 12 amino acids. The chain's CDR3 is CASSLPSYEQYF. The CDR3 nucleotides are TGTGCCAGCAGTTTACCCTCCTACGAGCAGTACTTC.

The chain has TRBV7-2 and TRBJ1-2; weak D call: TRBD1 (5 bases). Trimming removed 1 base from V and 0 bases from J, with 12 bases in between. The CDR3 is 16 residues long. Germline V gives CDR1 SGHTA, CDR2 FQGNSA. CDR3 residues: CASSLGGRIANYGYTF. Written as DNA, the CDR3 is TGTGCCAGCAGCTTAGGGGGCAGGATAGCTAACTATGGCTACACCTTC.

This clonotype was picked up many times. The J gene is TRBJ2-1, the V gene TRBV2, with D unresolved. CDR3 length equals 12 residues. V was pared by 1 base and J by 8 bases, with 6 bases between. CDR1 SNHLY and CDR2 FYNNEI come from the germline V gene. CDR3 residues: CASSEVGYEQFF. The DNA for the CDR3 is TGTGCCAGCAGTGAAGTGGGATATGAGCAGTTCTTC.

This clonotype has a count of ten or more. V usage is TRBV29-1 and J usage is TRBJ1-4; tentatively, D is TRBD1 (5 bases). Germline V gene sequence: CDR1 SQVTM, CDR2 ANQGSEA. This CDR3 is built from 12 residues. CDR3 region: CGGSRDWGKLFF. CDR3 in DNA: TGCGGAGGGAGCAGGGACTGGGGAAAACTGTTTTTT.

This clonotype occurred many times. The chain links TRBV4-1 to TRBJ1-1, with a possible D match to TRBD1 (6 bases). CDR1 is MGHRA and CDR2 is YSYEKL in the germline V gene. V dropped 0 bases and J dropped 4 bases, with 21 bases sitting between them. The CDR3 is 18 residues long. DNA for the CDR3: TGCGCCAGCAGCCAAGAAGGGGGACCCGGGCTTGCGGTCACTGAAGCTTTCTTT. Translated, it gives CASSQEGGPGLAVTEAFF.

This clonotype was counted ten times or more. The chain is built from TRBV7-2 and TRBJ2-3, with TRBD2 matching over 10 bases. The ends lost 6 bases at V and 4 bases at J; junction bases unmatched: 10. CDR1 and CDR2 from the germline V gene are SGHTA and FQGNSA. CDR3 size: 16 residues. CDR3 sequence reads: CASSPSSGGGADTQYF. CDR3 sequence (DNA): TGTGCCAGCAGTCCGTCTAGCGGGGGAGGGGCAGATACGCAGTATTTT.

At least ten counts were recorded for this clonotype. This rearrangement joins TRBV25-1 to TRBJ1-2, with no clear D. This CDR3 spans 14 amino acids. Per the germline V gene, CDR1 is MGHDK and CDR2 is SYGVNS. Trimming pared 3 bases from V and 2 bases from J, leaving 10 bases between. This chain's CDR3 is CASSDRVTNYGYTF. The CDR3 region has the DNA TGTGCCAGCAGTGATCGCGTAACCAACTATGGCTACACCTTC.

There are many counts of this clonotype. This chain links TRBV9 with TRBJ2-1; the D gene is possibly TRBD2 (6 bases). This CDR3 is 16 amino acids long. The V gene lost 1 base and the J gene lost 4 bases, with 15 bases spanning the gap. Germline loops: CDR1 SGDLS, CDR2 YYNGEE. The CDR3 reads CASSVRGIGGYNEQFF. The CDR3 nucleotides are TGTGCCAGCAGCGTACGGGGGATTGGCGGGTACAATGAGCAGTTCTTC.